Sequencing of this T cell receptor (beta chain) was carried out in a study of blood T cell repertoires in COVID-19. On the study more broadly: Acute and convalescent COVID-19 specimens originated in the United States, Italy and Spain. PBMCs, B-cell-depleted T cells, or T cells were the source of the cDNA or gDNA that made up the material.

Profiling relied on immunoSEQ multiplex PCR, and the TCRdb table lists in-frame clones only, not all of them. Of around 250,000 clones listed, 89% are singletons. Germline-derived CDR1 and CDR2 are MNHEY and SMNVEV (reference sequence). The V gene end was trimmed by 6 bases and the J gene end by 0 bases; junction bases not matched to a gene: 4. This CDR3 is built from 15 residues. The sequence came from a woman in her thirties or forties who had recovered from COVID-19. The rearrangement links TRBV27 to TRBJ1-5; 8 positions match TRBD1. What was sequenced was peripheral blood. The CDR3 sequence is CASRGQAYSNQPQHF. The DNA of the CDR3 is TGTGCCAGCAGGGGACAGGCGTATAGCAATCAGCCCCAGCATTTT.